Listed here are 2 T cell receptor beta chains from one sample, sequenced in a study of tumor and adjacent non-tumor tissue in lung cancer. A modified ARM-PCR protocol with three rounds of nested PCR amplified TCRbeta. MiXCR, run by TCRdb on the multiplex PCR reads, gives a single entry per CDR3 protein. The top ten hold about 40% of the sample, which has approximately 120,000 distinct CDR3 sequences, approximately 82% seen once. The template was RNA from unsorted bulk tissue. Sequencing input: lung tumor tissue. These receptors all come from an older woman with non-small cell lung cancer.

V gene TRBV7-8 combines with J gene TRBJ2-1; TRBD2 matches at 7 bases. The V gene end was trimmed by 5 bases and the J gene end by 4 bases; junction bases not matched to a gene: 8. This CDR3 is 15 amino acids long. The germline V gene has CDR1 SGHVS and CDR2 FQNEAQ. The CDR3 loop reads CASSALAGAYNEQFF. The CDR3 DNA sequence: TGTGCCAGCAGCGCCTTGGCGGGAGCATACAATGAGCAGTTCTTC.

As to this clonotype: One junction end disagrees with the germline gene, perhaps due to a read error. This chain uses TRBV11-1 with TRBJ1-2; D is unresolved. The CDR3 has 14 amino acids. Germline-derived CDR1 and CDR2 are SGHAT and FQDESV (reference sequence). CDR3 nucleotides: TGTGCCAGGAGCTCAAAGGGCCCGCTGTATGGCTACACCTTC. Its translation: CARSSKGPLYGYTF.